This TCR beta chain was documented in a study of blood T cell repertoires in COVID-19. In the study overall: Material from acute and convalescent COVID-19 was sourced from the United States, Italy and Spain. PBMCs, B-cell-depleted T cells, or T cells provided the cDNA or gDNA that made up the material.

This CDR3 region has 14 residues. The V gene lost 5 bases and the J gene lost 0 bases, with 10 bases spanning the gap. CDR1 SEHNR and CDR2 FQNEAQ come from the germline V gene (reference sequence). Per the study methods: Amplification with reference gene primers provided the estimates of nucleated cell counts. Sequencing used immunoSEQ multiplex PCR; TCRdb keeps in-frame clones, though not all of them. Clone size and the V and J calls come from that table; the DNA yielded D and trimming. This sample has about 200,000 clones, with roughly 80% found just once. This TCR was recovered from a human donor in a cohort sampled during active COVID-19. The sequenced material came from peripheral blood. The chain is built from TRBV7-9 and TRBJ1-1; D not resolved. CDR3 sequence reads: CASSAGPLNTEAFF. The CDR3 bases are TGTGCCAGCAGCGCTGGCCCGCTGAACACTGAAGCTTTCTTT.